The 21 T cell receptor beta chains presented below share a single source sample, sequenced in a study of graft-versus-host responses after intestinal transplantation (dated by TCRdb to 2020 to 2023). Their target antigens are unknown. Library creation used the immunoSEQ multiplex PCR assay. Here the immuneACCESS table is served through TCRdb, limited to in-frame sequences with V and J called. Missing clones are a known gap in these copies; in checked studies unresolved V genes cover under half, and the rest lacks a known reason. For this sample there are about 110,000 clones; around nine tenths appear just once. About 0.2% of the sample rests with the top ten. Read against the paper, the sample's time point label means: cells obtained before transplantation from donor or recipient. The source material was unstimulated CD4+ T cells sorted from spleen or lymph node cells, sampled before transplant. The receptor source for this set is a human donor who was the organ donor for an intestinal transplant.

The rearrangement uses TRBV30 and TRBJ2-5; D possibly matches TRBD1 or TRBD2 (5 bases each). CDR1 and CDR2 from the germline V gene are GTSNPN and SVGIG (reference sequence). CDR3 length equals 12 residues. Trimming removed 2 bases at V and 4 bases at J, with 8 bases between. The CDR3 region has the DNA TGTGCCTGGAGTACGGGGCGAGAGACCCAGTACTTC. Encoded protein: CAWSTGRETQYF. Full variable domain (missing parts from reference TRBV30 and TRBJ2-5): SQTIHQWPATLVQPVGSPLSLECTVEGTSNPNLYWYRQAAGRGLQLLFYSVGIGQISSEVPQNLSASRPQDRQFILSSKKLLLSDSGFYLCAWSTGRETQYFGPGTRLLVL.

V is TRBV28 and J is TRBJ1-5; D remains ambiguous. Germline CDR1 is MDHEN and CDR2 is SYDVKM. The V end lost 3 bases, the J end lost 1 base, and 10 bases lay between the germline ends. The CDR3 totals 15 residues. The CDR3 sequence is CASSFWGVSNQPQHF. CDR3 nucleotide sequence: TGTGCCAGCAGTTTTTGGGGTGTCAGCAATCAGCCCCAGCATTTT.

The CDR3 bases are TGTGCCAGCAGCCAAGACAGGACTAACTATGGCTACACCTTC. Translation: CASSQDRTNYGYTF. J is TRBJ1-2 and V is TRBV4-2; the D is unclear. V lost 0 bases to trimming and J lost 0 bases, with 5 bases between them. The CDR3 has 14 amino acids. The V gene's germline CDR1 is LGHNA and CDR2 YNFKEQ.

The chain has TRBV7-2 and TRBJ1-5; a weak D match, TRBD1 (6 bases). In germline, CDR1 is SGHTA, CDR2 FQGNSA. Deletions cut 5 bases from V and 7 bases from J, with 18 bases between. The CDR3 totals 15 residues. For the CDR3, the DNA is TGTGCCAGCAGCCCGGGTGGGGGCGTAGGGCAGCCCCAGCATTTT. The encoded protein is CASSPGGGVGQPQHF.

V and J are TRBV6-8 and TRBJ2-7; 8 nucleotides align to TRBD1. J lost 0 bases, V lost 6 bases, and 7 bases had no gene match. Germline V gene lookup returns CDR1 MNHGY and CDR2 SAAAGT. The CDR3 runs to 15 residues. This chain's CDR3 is CASSIWTGSSYEQYF. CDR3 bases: TGTGCCAGCAGCATTTGGACAGGGAGCTCCTACGAGCAGTACTTC.

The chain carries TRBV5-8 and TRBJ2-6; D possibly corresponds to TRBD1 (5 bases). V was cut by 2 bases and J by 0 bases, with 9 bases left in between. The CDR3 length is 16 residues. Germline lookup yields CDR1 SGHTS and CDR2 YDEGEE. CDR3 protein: CASSLGQYSGANVLTF. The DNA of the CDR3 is TGTGCCAGCAGCTTAGGACAATACTCTGGGGCCAACGTCCTGACTTTC.

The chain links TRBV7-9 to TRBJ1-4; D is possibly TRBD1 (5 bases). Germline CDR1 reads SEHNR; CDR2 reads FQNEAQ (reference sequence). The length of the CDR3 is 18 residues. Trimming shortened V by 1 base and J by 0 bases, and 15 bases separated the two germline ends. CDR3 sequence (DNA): TGTGCCAGCAGCTTAGGACCGACAGATGAAGCAACTAATGAAAAACTGTTTTTT. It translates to CASSLGPTDEATNEKLFF. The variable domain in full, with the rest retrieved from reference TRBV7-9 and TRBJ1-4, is DTGVSQNPRHKITKRGQNVTFRCDPISEHNRLYWYRQTLGQGPEFLTYFQNEAQLEKSRLLSDRFSAERPKGSFSTLEIQRTEQGDSAMYLCASSLGPTDEATNEKLFFGSGTQLSVL.

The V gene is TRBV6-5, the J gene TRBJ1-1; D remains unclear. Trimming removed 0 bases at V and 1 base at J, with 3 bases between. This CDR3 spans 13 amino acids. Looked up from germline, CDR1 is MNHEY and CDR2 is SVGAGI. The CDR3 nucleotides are TGTGCCAGCAGTTACTCGAGGAACACTGAAGCTTTCTTT. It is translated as CASSYSRNTEAFF.

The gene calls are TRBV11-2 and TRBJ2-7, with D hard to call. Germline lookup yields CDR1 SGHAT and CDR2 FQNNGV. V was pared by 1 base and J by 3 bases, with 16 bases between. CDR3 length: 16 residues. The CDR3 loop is CASSLVPGSWGYEQYF. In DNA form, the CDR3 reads TGTGCCAGCAGCTTAGTTCCCGGGTCCTGGGGCTACGAGCAGTACTTC.

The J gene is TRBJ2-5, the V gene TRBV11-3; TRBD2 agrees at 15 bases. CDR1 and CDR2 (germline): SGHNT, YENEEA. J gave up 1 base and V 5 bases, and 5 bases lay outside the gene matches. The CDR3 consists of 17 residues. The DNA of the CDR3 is TGTGCCAGCAGCCCTGGACTAGCGGGAGGGGGCCAAGAGACCCAGTACTTC. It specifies CASSPGLAGGGQETQYF.

CDR3 in amino acids: CASSYGGTDTQYF. CDR3 DNA: TGTGCCAGCAGTTATGGGGGCACAGATACGCAGTATTTT. The chain employs TRBV6-5 and TRBJ2-3; unclear D gene. V gave up 3 bases and J gave up 1 base, with 5 bases separating them. This CDR3 spans 13 amino acids. CDR1 MNHEY and CDR2 SVGAGI come from the germline V gene.

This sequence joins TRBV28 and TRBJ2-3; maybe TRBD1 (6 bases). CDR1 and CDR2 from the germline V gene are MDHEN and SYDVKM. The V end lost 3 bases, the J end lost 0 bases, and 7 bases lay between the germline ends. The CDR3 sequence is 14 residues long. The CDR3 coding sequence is TGTGCCAGCAGTTTGGACAGAAGCACAGATACGCAGTATTTT. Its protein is CASSLDRSTDTQYF.

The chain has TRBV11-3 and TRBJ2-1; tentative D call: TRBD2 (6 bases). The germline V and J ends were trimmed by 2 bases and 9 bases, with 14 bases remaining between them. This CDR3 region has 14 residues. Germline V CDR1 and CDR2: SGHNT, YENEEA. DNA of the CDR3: TGTGCCAGCAGCTTATTCGGGAGCGAGGGTGAGCAGTTCTTC. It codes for CASSLFGSEGEQFF. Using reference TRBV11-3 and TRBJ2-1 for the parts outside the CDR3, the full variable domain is EAGVVQSPRYKIIEKKQPVAFWCNPISGHNTLYWYLQNLGQGPELLIRYENEEAVDDSQLPKDRFSAERLKGVDSTLKIQPAELGDSAVYLCASSLFGSEGEQFFGPGTRLTVL.

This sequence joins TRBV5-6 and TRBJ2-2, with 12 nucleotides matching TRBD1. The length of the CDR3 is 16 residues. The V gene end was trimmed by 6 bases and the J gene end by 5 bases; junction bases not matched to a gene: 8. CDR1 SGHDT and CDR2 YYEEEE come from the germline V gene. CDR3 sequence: CASTLGGQGATGELFF. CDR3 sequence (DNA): TGTGCCAGCACCTTAGGGGGACAGGGGGCGACCGGGGAGCTGTTTTTT.

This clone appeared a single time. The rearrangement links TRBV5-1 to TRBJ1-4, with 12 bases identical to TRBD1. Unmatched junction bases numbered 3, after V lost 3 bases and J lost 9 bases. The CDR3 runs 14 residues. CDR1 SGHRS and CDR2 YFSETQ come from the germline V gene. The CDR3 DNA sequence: TGCGCCAGCAGCTCCGGGACAGGGGGCCAAAAACTGTTTTTT. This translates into CASSSGTGGQKLFF.

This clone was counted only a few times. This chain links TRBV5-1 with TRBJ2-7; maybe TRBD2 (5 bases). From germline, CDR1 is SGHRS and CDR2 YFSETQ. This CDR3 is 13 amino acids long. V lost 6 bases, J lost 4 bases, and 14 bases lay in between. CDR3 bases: TGCGCCAGCACTAATCTCGAGGGATACGAGCAGTACTTC. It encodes CASTNLEGYEQYF.

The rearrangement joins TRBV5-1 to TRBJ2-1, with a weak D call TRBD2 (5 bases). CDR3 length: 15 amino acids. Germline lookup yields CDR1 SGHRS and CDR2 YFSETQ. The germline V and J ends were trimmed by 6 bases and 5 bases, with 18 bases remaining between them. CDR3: CASTETYAGNNEQFF. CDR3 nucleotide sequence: TGCGCCAGCACCGAAACATATGCGGGCAACAATGAGCAGTTCTTC. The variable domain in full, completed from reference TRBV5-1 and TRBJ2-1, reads KAGVTQTPRYLIKTRGQQVTLSCSPISGHRSVSWYQQTPGQGLQFLFEYFSETQRNKGNFPGRFSGRQFSNSRSEMNVSTLELGDSALYLCASTETYAGNNEQFFGPGTRLTVL.

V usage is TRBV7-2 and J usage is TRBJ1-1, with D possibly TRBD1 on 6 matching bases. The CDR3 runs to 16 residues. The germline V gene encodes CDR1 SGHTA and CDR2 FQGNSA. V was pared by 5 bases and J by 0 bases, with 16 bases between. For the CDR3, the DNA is TGTGCCAGCAGCCCTACAGGGCGGGGGGTGAACACTGAAGCTTTCTTT. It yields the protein CASSPTGRGVNTEAFF. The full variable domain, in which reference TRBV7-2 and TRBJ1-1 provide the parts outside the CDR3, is GAGVSQSPSNKVTEKGKDVELRCDPISGHTALYWYRQSLGQGLEFLIYFQGNSAPDKSGLPSDRFSAERTGGSVSTLTIQRTQQEDSAVYLCASSPTGRGVNTEAFFGQGTRLTVV.

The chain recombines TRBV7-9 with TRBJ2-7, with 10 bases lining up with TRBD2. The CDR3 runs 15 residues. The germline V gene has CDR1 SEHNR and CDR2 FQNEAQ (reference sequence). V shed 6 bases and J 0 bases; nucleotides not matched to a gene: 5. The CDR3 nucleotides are TGTGCCAGCAGGGGGCTAGCGGGAGCCTCCTACGAGCAGTACTTC. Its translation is CASRGLAGASYEQYF.

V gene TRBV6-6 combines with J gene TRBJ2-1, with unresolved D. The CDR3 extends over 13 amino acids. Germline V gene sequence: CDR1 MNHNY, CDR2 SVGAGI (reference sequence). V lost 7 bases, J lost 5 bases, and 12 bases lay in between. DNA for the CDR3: TGTGCCAGCAAGGGCTCCGGTCACAATGAGCAGTTCTTC. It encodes CASKGSGHNEQFF.

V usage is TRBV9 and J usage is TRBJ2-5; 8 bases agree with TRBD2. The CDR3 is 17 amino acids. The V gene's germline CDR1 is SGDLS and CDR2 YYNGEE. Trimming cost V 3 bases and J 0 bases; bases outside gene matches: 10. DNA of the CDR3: TGTGCCAGCAGCGGGCCGGCTAGCGGGTCAGACCAAGAGACCCAGTACTTC. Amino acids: CASSGPASGSDQETQYF.